This T cell receptor beta chain was identified during a study of cytomegalovirus exposure and HLA in healthy donors. Points from the study as a whole: A later analysis found TCR association rates differed by HLA locus, highest for DRB1 and lowest for HLA-C. Later on, an analysis found that several of the most significant clusters appeared to be linked to common viral pathogens, which included parvovirus B19. As was reported, the classifier diagnosed cytomegalovirus status with high specificity and sensitivity.

The CDR3 covers 20 residues. CDR1 is MNHNS, CDR2 SASEGT, per germline. Trimming cost V 4 bases and J 2 bases; bases outside gene matches: 10. Use of 60 Vbeta and 13 Jbeta primers characterized the PCR. The assay was immunoSEQ multiplex PCR, and TCRdb's table has in-frame clones only and misses some. The table lists approximately 110,000 clones, 65% to 80% of them singletons. About this clone itself: Its antigen is currently unknown.

Sample: PBMCs. The source of this sequence is a female donor in good health and CMV-seropositive. This chain joins TRBV6-1 and TRBJ2-2; 16 bases map to TRBD2. The chain's CDR3 is CASSARGLAGGPPNTGELFF. CDR3 in DNA: TGTGCCAGCAGTGCGAGGGGACTAGCGGGGGGGCCGCCAAACACCGGGGAGCTGTTTTTT.